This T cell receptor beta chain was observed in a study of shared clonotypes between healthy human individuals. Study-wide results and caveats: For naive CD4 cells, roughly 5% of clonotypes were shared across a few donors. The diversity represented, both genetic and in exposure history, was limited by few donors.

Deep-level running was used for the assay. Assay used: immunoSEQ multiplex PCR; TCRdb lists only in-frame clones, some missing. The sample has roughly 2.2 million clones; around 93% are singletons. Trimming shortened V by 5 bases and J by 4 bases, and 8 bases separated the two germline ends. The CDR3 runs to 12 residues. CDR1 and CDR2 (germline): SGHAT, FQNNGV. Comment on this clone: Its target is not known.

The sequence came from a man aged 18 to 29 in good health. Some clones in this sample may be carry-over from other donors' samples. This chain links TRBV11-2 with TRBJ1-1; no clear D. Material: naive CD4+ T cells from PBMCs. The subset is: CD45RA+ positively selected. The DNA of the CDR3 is TGTGCCAGCAGCCGGGCTGGCACTGAAGCTTTCTTT. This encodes CASSRAGTEAFF.